Below are 31 T cell receptor beta chains sequenced from a single sample in a study of beta chain features in type 1 diabetes (dated by TCRdb to the late 2010s). Paper-wide results and their limitations: A moderate but significant shortening of TCRB CDR3 length was observed in type 1 diabetes patients in all four CD4+ subsets.

Library preparation used the immunoSEQ multiplex PCR assay. All of the isolated RNA was reverse transcribed with the High Capacity cDNA Reverse Transcription Kit, so expressed TCRB transcripts were sequenced. Not all clones reach the TCRdb copy of this immuneACCESS table, which keeps in-frame sequences only. Checked studies attribute under half of the gap to unresolved V genes and leave the rest unexplained. Counted in this sample were hundreds of thousands of clones; about 14% of them appeared once. Jointly, the top ten make up around 0.04% of the sample. These TCRs are of unknown antigen specificity. Material: naive CD4+ T cells from blood. This specimen's cell subset or site label, interpreted: true naive CD4+ T cells. The origin of the receptors is a man between 18 and 35 years old with type 1 diabetes.

This clone has just a few counts. V is TRBV25-1 and J is TRBJ2-4, with D unclear. This CDR3 region has 14 residues. The V gene lost 2 bases and the J gene lost 3 bases, with 8 bases spanning the gap. CDR1 and CDR2 from the germline V gene are MGHDK and SYGVNS. The CDR3: CASSETESKNIQYF. DNA for the CDR3: TGTGCCAGCAGTGAAACGGAGAGCAAAAACATTCAGTACTTC.

V is TRBV7-9 and J is TRBJ1-2; 7 positions match TRBD1. Losses at the gene ends were 7 bases for V and 13 bases for J; bases not matched to a gene: 9. This CDR3 contains 11 residues. The germline gives CDR1 SEHNR, CDR2 FQNEAQ (reference sequence). The DNA of the CDR3 is TGTGCCAGCAACAGACAGGGACTCGGCACCTTC. Its translation: CASNRQGLGTF.

With respect to this clone: Other DNA sequences in this sample translate to the same CDR3. The V gene is TRBV2, the J gene TRBJ2-7; unclear D gene. CDR1 and CDR2 (germline): SNHLY, FYNNEI. V was clipped by 4 bases and J by 4 bases, with 5 bases between them. CDR3 length: 11 amino acids. As DNA, the CDR3 is TGTGCCAGCAGTGCCCAATACGAGCAGTACTTC. This encodes CASSAQYEQYF. The full variable domain, completed using reference TRBV2 and TRBJ2-7, is EPEVTQTPSHQVTQMGQEVILRCVPISNHLYFYWYRQILGQKVEFLVSFYNNEISEKSEIFDDQFSVERPDGSNFTLKIRSTKLEDSAMYFCASSAQYEQYFGPGTRLTVT.

The chain joins TRBV7-6 to TRBJ2-1; TRBD1 matches at 8 bases. V lost 0 bases to trimming and J lost 7 bases; unmatched junction nucleotides: 14. Germline V lookup: CDR1 SGHVS, CDR2 FNYEAQ. The CDR3 contains 18 residues. In nucleotides, the CDR3 is TGTGCCAGCAGCTTAGCCTTGAGGTCTGGGACAGGCCCTAATGAGCAGTTCTTC. It translates to CASSLALRSGTGPNEQFF.

This clone has more than one count but fewer than ten. The V gene is TRBV11-2, the J gene TRBJ1-1; D is unclear. Trimming stripped 0 bases from V and 8 bases from J, with 10 bases between. Germline values: CDR1 SGHAT, CDR2 FQNNGV. The CDR3 is 13 residues long. This CDR3 is CASSLDSRGEAFF. The CDR3 DNA is TGTGCCAGCAGCTTAGATAGTCGCGGGGAAGCTTTCTTT.

V usage is TRBV2 and J usage is TRBJ2-1, with 10 bases aligning to TRBD2. Looked up from germline, CDR1 is SNHLY and CDR2 is FYNNEI. J was trimmed by 9 bases and V by 6 bases; bases with no gene match: 5. The CDR3 runs 13 residues. This chain's CDR3 is CASRVAGGSEQFF. CDR3 nucleotides: TGTGCCAGCAGGGTAGCGGGGGGAAGTGAGCAGTTCTTC.

This clone was seen a handful of times. The same CDR3 can be traced to other DNA sequences in this sample. The V call is TRBV7-9, the J call TRBJ2-7; 8 nucleotides agree with TRBD1. Looked up from germline, CDR1 is SEHNR and CDR2 is FQNEAQ (reference sequence). The junction had 3 bases not matched to a gene; V was cut back by 5 bases and J by 0 bases. The CDR3 is 14 amino acids. The DNA for the CDR3 is TGTGCCAGCAGCCCAGGGACAGGCTCCTACGAGCAGTACTTC. It yields the protein CASSPGTGSYEQYF.

The chain links TRBV30 to TRBJ2-7; TRBD1 might be the D (6 bases). The ends were cut back, 1 base at V and 4 bases at J, with 14 bases in the middle. CDR1 is GTSNPN and CDR2 is SVGIG in the germline V gene (reference sequence). The CDR3 has 14 residues. In DNA, the CDR3 is TGTGCCTGGAGTGCCGGGATGAGGGGGTACGAGCAGTACTTC. This sequence encodes CAWSAGMRGYEQYF.

V is TRBV28 and J is TRBJ2-5, with TRBD1 matching 10 bases. The CDR3 sequence is 15 residues long. Germline V gives CDR1 MDHEN, CDR2 SYDVKM. Trimming cost V 2 bases and J 5 bases; bases outside gene matches: 5. CDR3 DNA: TGTGCCAGCAGTTTACCGGGACAGGGGCGGGAGACCCAGTACTTC. This encodes CASSLPGQGRETQYF. The full variable domain, completed using reference TRBV28 and TRBJ2-5, is DVKVTQSSRYLVKRTGEKVFLECVQDMDHENMFWYRQDPGLGLRLIYFSYDVKMKEKGDIPEGYSVSREKKERFSLILESASTNQTSMYLCASSLPGQGRETQYFGPGTRLLVL.

This clone turned up a few times. V is TRBV7-2 and J is TRBJ1-1; D gene ambiguous. In germline, CDR1 is SGHTA, CDR2 FQGNSA. Trimming stripped 0 bases from V and 8 bases from J, with 10 bases between. The CDR3 runs to 13 residues. The CDR3 DNA sequence: TGTGCCAGCAGCTTAGCGCGAGCGAGGGAAGCTTTCTTT. Protein product: CASSLARAREAFF.

This clone occurred a few times. This chain connects TRBV19 to TRBJ2-1; TRBD2 agrees at 10 bases. This CDR3 has 15 residues. Germline V gives CDR1 LNHDA, CDR2 SQIVND (reference sequence). The ends lost 6 bases at V and 1 base at J; junction bases unmatched: 3. CDR3: CASRWGLASYNEQFF. CDR3 DNA sequence: TGTGCCAGTAGATGGGGACTAGCGTCCTACAATGAGCAGTTCTTC.

V gene TRBV4-3 combines with J gene TRBJ1-2, with D maybe TRBD1 (6 bases). Germline V gene sequence: CDR1 LGHNA, CDR2 YSLEER. CDR3 length: 16 amino acids. Trimming pared 1 base from V and 1 base from J, leaving 13 bases between. The CDR3 loop is CASSQVWTALNYGYTF. The CDR3 coding sequence is TGCGCCAGCAGCCAAGTGTGGACAGCGCTTAACTATGGCTACACCTTC.

The DNA of the CDR3 is TGTGCCAGCAGTTTATCTATCACCAGGGGTGGAATGAACACTGAAGCTTTCTTT. It codes for CASSLSITRGGMNTEAFF. The J gene is TRBJ1-1, the V gene TRBV27, with D maybe TRBD1 (6 bases). The CDR3 runs to 18 residues. CDR1 and CDR2 from the germline V gene are MNHEY and SMNVEV (reference sequence). Trimming left V 0 bases short and J 0 bases short, with 17 bases between.

V and J are TRBV5-6 and TRBJ2-3; no clear D gene. The CDR3 length is 11 residues. Trimming stripped 4 bases from V and 8 bases from J, with 8 bases between. Per germline, CDR1 SGHDT and CDR2 YYEEEE. CDR3 bases: TGTGCCAGCAGCCCTGGCGGTACGCAGTATTTT. This codes for CASSPGGTQYF.

The table lists this clone with a few counts. The chain is built from TRBV6-5 and TRBJ2-2; possibly TRBD1 for D (6 bases). CDR1 is MNHEY and CDR2 is SVGAGI in the germline V gene. V lost 10 bases and J 4 bases, leaving 13 bases between the germline ends. The CDR3 loop spans 13 amino acids. The chain's CDR3 is CATSGQVTGELFF. The CDR3, as DNA: TGTGCCACCTCGGGACAAGTCACCGGGGAGCTGTTTTTT.

This clone was detected a few times. The chain has TRBV7-2 and TRBJ1-1; D possibly corresponds to TRBD1 (6 bases). CDR1 and CDR2 (germline): SGHTA, FQGNSA. The length of the CDR3 is 14 residues. V lost 3 bases to trimming and J lost 5 bases, with 13 bases between them. CDR3 residues: CASSLWQGRTEAFF. CDR3 nucleotide sequence: TGTGCCAGCAGCTTGTGGCAGGGGCGTACTGAAGCTTTCTTT.

This chain connects TRBV5-1 to TRBJ2-1, with 7 bases identical to TRBD2. Unmatched junction bases numbered 11, after V lost 0 bases and J lost 5 bases. This CDR3 spans 17 amino acids. CDR1 and CDR2 from the germline V gene are SGHRS and YFSETQ. The CDR3 DNA is TGCGCCAGCAGCTTGGCCGTAGCTAGCGGAGGTAACAATGAGCAGTTCTTC. It specifies CASSLAVASGGNNEQFF.

This clone was seen a handful of times. The V and J genes are TRBV9 and TRBJ2-7, with D possibly TRBD1 on 6 matching bases. CDR1 is SGDLS and CDR2 is YYNGEE in the germline V gene. V lost 4 bases to trimming and J lost 6 bases, with 17 bases between them. The length of the CDR3 is 14 residues. The chain's CDR3 is CASSPLSVGGEQYF. CDR3 nucleotides: TGTGCCAGCAGCCCCCTCTCCGTAGGGGGCGAGCAGTACTTC.

This clone came up a few times. CDR3 region: CASSSRGVARNTGELFF. The CDR3 nucleotides read TGTGCCAGCAGCTCCCGGGGAGTAGCGAGGAACACCGGGGAGCTGTTTTTT. The chain employs TRBV13 and TRBJ2-2, with D possibly matching TRBD2 (5 bases). The CDR3 runs 17 residues. The germline gives CDR1 PRHDT, CDR2 FYEKMQ (reference sequence). V was trimmed by 4 bases and J by 1 base, leaving 16 bases between them. The variable domain in full, with the rest retrieved from reference TRBV13 and TRBJ2-2, is AAGVIQSPRHLIKEKRETATLKCYPIPRHDTVYWYQQGPGQDPQFLISFYEKMQSDKGSIPDRFSAQQFSDYHSELNMSSLELGDSALYFCASSSRGVARNTGELFFGEGSRLTVL.

This clone was detected a few times. The rearrangement links TRBV1 to TRBJ2-1; the table's D call, TRBD2, was not checked against the DNA. TRBV1 is noted as a pseudogene. The CDR3 totals 14 residues. The CDR3 DNA is TGCACCAGCAGCCCCGAGCGGGGGGGCGTCGAGCAGTTCTTC. Protein sequence: CTSSPERGGVEQFF.

This clone was seen only a few times. This chain links TRBV19 with TRBJ1-2, with D possibly TRBD1 on 5 matching bases. V lost 6 bases and J lost 2, with 13 bases in between. Per germline, CDR1 LNHDA and CDR2 SQIVND (reference sequence). CDR3 length: 14 amino acids. The DNA for the CDR3 is TGTGCCAGTAGCCGCGGCGGGGCAAACTATGGCTACACCTTC. It is translated as CASSRGGANYGYTF.

This clone was observed a few times. The chain has TRBV10-3 and TRBJ2-1, with 11 nucleotides matching TRBD1. After removal of 6 bases from V and 8 bases from J, the junction contained 9 bases not matched to a gene. CDR1 and CDR2 (germline): ENHRY, SYGVKD. CDR3 length: 15 amino acids. The CDR3 sequence is CAISNAGTGGHEQFF. The CDR3 DNA follows: TGTGCCATCAGCAACGCCGGGACAGGGGGGCATGAGCAGTTCTTC.

This clone has a handful of counts. The chain combines TRBV4-3 with TRBJ2-4, with D perhaps given as TRBD1 or TRBD2 (7 bases each). Trimming removed 0 bases from V and 9 bases from J, with 21 bases in between. CDR1 is LGHNA and CDR2 is YSLEER in the germline V gene. The CDR3 is 17 residues long. CDR3 nucleotide sequence: TGCGCCAGCAGCCAAGAGAGGGACTGGGCAGGGGGGGGCATTCAGTACTTC. Translation: CASSQERDWAGGGIQYF.

In its sample, this clone was seen a few times. V is TRBV29-1 and J is TRBJ2-7, with 7 bases that match TRBD1. Germline CDR1 and CDR2: SQVTM and ANQGSEA. The V and J ends lost 2 bases and 2 bases, in that order; junction bases with no gene match: 6. There are 14 residues in the CDR3. For the CDR3, the DNA is TGCAGCGTTGAATACCGGGACAGCCCCTACGAGCAGTACTTC. Residues: CSVEYRDSPYEQYF.

This clone was recorded a few times. The chain couples TRBV6-5 to TRBJ2-2; D gene uncertain. V lost 1 base to trimming and J lost 4 bases, with 1 base between them. CDR1 and CDR2 from the germline V gene are MNHEY and SVGAGI. This CDR3 is 12 amino acids long. This CDR3 is CASSYFTGELFF. The DNA of the CDR3 is TGTGCCAGCAGTTACTTCACCGGGGAGCTGTTTTTT.

Notes on this clone: Different DNA sequences within this sample yield the same CDR3. The J gene is TRBJ1-5, the V gene TRBV30; D perhaps matches TRBD1 (5 bases). V shed 1 base and J shed 2 bases, with 6 bases lying between them. Germline V CDR1 and CDR2: GTSNPN, SVGIG (reference sequence). The CDR3 consists of 13 residues. For the CDR3, the DNA is TGTGCCTGGAGTGAACAGGGCAATCAGCCCCAGCATTTT. It codes for CAWSEQGNQPQHF.

Note on this clone: Other nucleotide sequences from this sample produce the same CDR3. The chain carries TRBV7-9 and TRBJ1-4; 9 bases are shared with TRBD1. V lost 3 bases, J lost 5 bases, and 1 base stayed unmatched. This CDR3 has 14 residues. Per germline, CDR1 SEHNR and CDR2 FQNEAQ (reference sequence). Here the CDR3 reads CASSLGQGNEKLFF. As DNA, the CDR3 is TGTGCCAGCAGCTTGGGACAGGGAAATGAAAAACTGTTTTTT.

The genes are TRBV6-5 and TRBJ1-2; D remains ambiguous. Germline values: CDR1 MNHEY, CDR2 SVGAGI. The CDR3 extends over 14 amino acids. V was shortened by 2 bases and J by 13 bases, with 20 bases between the two germline ends. In DNA, the CDR3 is TGTGCCAGCAGTTACCCCCGGGATCCGTCTTCTAGCACCTTC. It codes for CASSYPRDPSSSTF.

This clone has just a few counts. The chain combines TRBV29-1 with TRBJ1-1; no definite D call. V lost 5 bases to trimming and J lost 2 bases, with 6 bases between them. Germline values: CDR1 SQVTM, CDR2 ANQGSEA. The CDR3 spans 11 residues. The CDR3 bases are TGCAGCGTTAAACCCAACACTGAAGCTTTCTTT. It translates to CSVKPNTEAFF. Full variable domain (missing parts from reference TRBV29-1 and TRBJ1-1): SAVISQKPSRDICQRGTSLTIQCQVDSQVTMMFWYRQQPGQSLTLIATANQGSEATYESGFVIDKFPISRPNLTFSTLTVSNMSPEDSSIYLCSVKPNTEAFFGQGTRLTVV.

This clone was observed a handful of times. The chain joins TRBV29-1 to TRBJ2-3; D tentatively fits TRBD1 or TRBD2 (5 bases each). V was shortened by 8 bases and J by 6 bases, with 21 bases between the two germline ends. This CDR3 is built from 14 residues. Germline CDR1 and CDR2: SQVTM and ANQGSEA. The CDR3 nucleotides read TGCAGCACCACGCCCGGGAACCCAGGGGATACGCAGTATTTT. Protein product: CSTTPGNPGDTQYF.

This clone was counted a few times. The V and J genes are TRBV18 and TRBJ1-6; 7 nucleotides agree with TRBD1. The CDR3 spans 17 residues. J lost 6 bases, V lost 0 bases, and 8 bases had no gene match. Germline V lookup: CDR1 KGHSH, CDR2 LQKENI. CDR3 coding DNA: TGTGCCAGCTCACCACCGAGGGACGGGACAGCTAATTCACCCCTCCACTTT. Translation: CASSPPRDGTANSPLHF.